This T cell receptor (beta chain) was sequenced for a study of T cell repertoires in cytomegalovirus infection. Study-wide context: Indicated by public TCR beta signatures were CMV infection and matching HLA type.

Trimming removed 6 bases from V and 2 bases from J, with 11 bases in between. CDR3 length: 13 residues. Germline CDR1 reads MDHEN; CDR2 reads SYDVKM. TCRdb recomputed calls from the reads with MiXCR, one row per CDR3 protein. Among fewer than 700,000 distinct CDR3 sequences listed, around 24% were seen once. This clonotype turned up a few times. What was sequenced was CD8+ T cells from PBMCs. This receptor was obtained from a human donor in good health (CMV status not recorded). Some clones in this sample may be carry-over from other donors' samples. The chain joins TRBV28 to TRBJ2-7; possible D gene TRBD2, 6 bases. The DNA of the CDR3 is TGTGCCAGCAGCCAAAGGAGGGCCTACGAGCAGTACGTC. Its translation is CASSQRRAYEQYV.